This T cell receptor (beta chain) came from a study of cytomegalovirus exposure and HLA in healthy donors (dated by TCRdb to 2017 to 2019). Study-level background: An earlier analysis of approximately 590 of the donors reported roughly 270 Gb of sequence data and 120 million or so unique TCR beta sequences from around 200 million T cells. Roughly 290 gigabases of sequencing data and about 92 million unique TCR sequences made up an early release that covered nearly 650 HLA-typed donors. Of the 350 to 450 genotyped donors, roughly 80% fell in the genetic ancestry cluster associated with self-reported Caucasian donors. The study was designed to test whether signatures of past pathogen exposure could be identified by cataloging public T cell receptors. The study used immunosequencing to profile the T cell repertoires of several hundred subjects and linked those repertoires to cytomegalovirus serostatus. Along with the roughly 670-subject first cohort, a separate validation cohort of around 120 different subjects was used. The study combined high-throughput TCR immunosequencing, statistical association of individual TCRs with disease status, and machine learning to predict cytomegalovirus infection status. To study patterns of TCR occurrence, a later analysis re-analyzed previously published TCR beta repertoires from just over 650 donors and added high-resolution HLA genotyping. In the later analysis, no new phenotypic data were used to find candidate immune exposures; instead, reliance was placed on TCR beta sequences and their occurrence across donors. To decide whether each TCR beta V gene segment behaved as functional or pseudogenic, an earlier analysis of nearly 600 of the donors relied on high-throughput TCR beta sequencing. Donor age, sex, ethnicity and CMV serostatus were collected together with the repertoire data. A later genetic analysis used genome-wide SNP genotypes for 398 of the 666 donors, treating that subset as a discovery cohort. Every repertoire in the discovery cohort had been generated on one and the same sequencing platform. HLA typing included class I and class II loci at four-digit resolution. Typing coverage differed by locus: A, B, C, DRB1 and DQB1 were typed in roughly 629-640 donors, DQA1 in approximately 520, DPA1 in over 600, and DPB1 in just under 490. Roughly 5 DR-DQ haplotypes were handled as single units for association and clustering, since linkage in the cohort was strong. On average, roughly 200,000 unique TCR beta nucleotide sequences were sequenced per donor among 350 to 400 genotyped donors of the cohort, with roughly 18% of those sequences being non-productive.

The study at large found these results: The authors suggested that the approach could potentially be generalized to other disease states and immunological phenotypes. Immune exposure information for the cohort was limited to CMV serostatus. In a later analysis, HLA-associated TCR beta chains showed more clonal expansion and lower generation probabilities than non-associated chains that were equally common. A further reported finding was that TCR beta sequences accurately predicted the HLA-A and HLA-B alleles for most subjects in the first cohort. Sequencing depth was assumed to be roughly uniform across donors in the presence/absence analyses, though that assumption may not hold. A cluster of highly shared sequence variants was judged likely to represent a technical artifact of the sequencing pipeline. A few of the identified cytomegalovirus-associated TCR beta chains were confirmed in vitro to be specific for cytomegalovirus antigens. Assigning TCR associations to individual alleles was difficult when HLA alleles, especially DR and DQ, strongly co-occurred. Specific HLA alleles were associated with more than 15,000 TCR beta sequences at a false discovery rate of 0.05 in a later analysis. Correlated functional status among segregating V segments might be attributable to linkage disequilibrium, but an unknown experimental factor could not be ruled out. The cohort was sequenced for TCR beta chains only, and without alpha or paired-chain data the features that could be detected were limited. V-gene and J-gene trimming of TCR beta chains was associated with a missense DCLRE1C variant in a later genetic analysis, and the association was replicated in an independent cohort. According to a later analysis, TCR association rates differed among HLA loci, with DRB1 alleles showing the most associated TCRs and HLA-C alleles showing the fewest. Because the 87-base-pair reads could not distinguish some IMGT-functional V segments, including TRBV6-2 and TRBV6-3, those segments were excluded. While some public TCRs were present in many individuals, most TCR sequences turned up only very rarely across donors. Most CMV-associated TCR beta chains appeared to be HLA-restricted in a later analysis, and the HLA associations seemed to be driven largely by CMV exposure. The classifier was reported to diagnose cytomegalovirus status with high specificity and sensitivity in both the original cohort and the validation cohort. In a later analysis, several top co-occurrence clusters were reported to appear linked to parvovirus B19, influenza, CMV and Epstein-Barr virus. Because HLA typing was unavailable for some donors at each locus, only the typed subset was used in association tests. The earlier analysis of 587 of the donors excluded fewer than 20 rarely observed V segments, including chromosome 9 orphons, because counts were too low. A later genetic analysis reported fewer N-insertions in productive TCRs among donors in an Asian-associated ancestry cluster than the roughly 700-donor mean. The study listed 150 to 200 TCR beta chains as associated with cytomegalovirus. An earlier analysis of approximately 500 of the donors showed that most TCR beta V segments appeared in productive rearrangements either about 87% or about 30% of the time, which broadly matched IMGT annotations.

This clone was picked up one time. The specificity of this receptor is unknown. Base-call qualities are not available, and no considerably larger clone is one nucleotide away. The cohort comprised fewer than 700 healthy bone marrow donors. Cohort members were all nominally healthy when sampled, although unrecorded immune exposures were likely present. The donor was CMV seronegative and was included in the group of several hundred seronegative cohort members. A peripheral blood sample was provided by each donor, and peripheral blood mononuclear cells were used for TCR beta sequencing. The Qiagen DNeasy Blood Extraction Kit was used to extract genomic DNA from the blood cell samples. The library came from the immunoSEQ multiplex PCR assay. For the multiplex PCR, a mixture combining 60 forward primers for TCR Vbeta segments and 13 reverse primers for TCR Jbeta segments was used. The CDR3 region of rearranged TCR beta genes was amplified from genomic DNA by a multiplex PCR assay. Amplified TCR beta libraries were sequenced as 87-base-pair reads on the Illumina HiSeq System. The source study handled its data this way. A later analysis counted about 76 million unique TCR beta chains across the 690 or so repertoires, and 9.5 million to 11 million of these chains were shared by at least two donors. Raw reads were error-corrected and collapsed into unique sequences by a nearest-neighbor algorithm in which closely related sequences were merged to remove PCR and sequencing errors. CDR3 sequences were aligned to IMGT reference sequences to assign V, D and J gene segments. For a sequence to be retained, a match of at least six nucleotides to both a V gene segment and a J gene segment was required. Rearrangements were classified as productive when the CDR3 lacked stop codons and remained in frame with V and J, and all other rearrangements were classified as non-productive. CDR3 was defined by IMGT convention, running from the second conserved V-encoded cysteine to the conserved J-encoded phenylalanine. In an earlier analysis of around 640 of the donors, sequences lacking an unambiguous match to a single V gene segment were excluded. An earlier analysis of several hundred of the donors classified V segments as functional when productive rearrangements were above 56.7% and as segregating when the standard deviation between donors was above 5%. A statistical classification framework was built for diagnosing cytomegalovirus status from the catalog of TCR beta chain sequences. In a later analysis, TCR nucleotide sequences were compared against IMGT/GENE-DB human TR gene sequences so that V and J genes could be assigned. Using the TCRdist pipeline, a later analysis assigned CDR3 sequences along with most-parsimonious VDJ recombination scenarios. In a later analysis, each TCR beta chain was defined by its CDR3 amino acid sequence together with its V-gene family, and reads without a unique V-gene family were excluded. As a way to deal with suspected cross-contamination and a sequencing artifact, a later analysis dropped 640 or so nucleotide sequences that were highly shared and had low generation probability. A later analysis calculated a clonal expansion index for each public chain from normalized within-repertoire ranks of inferred template counts. A later analysis computed generation probabilities with a VDJ recombination model fitted to out-of-frame rearrangements, and checked the results against IGoR. In a later analysis, hypergeometric tests were used to score TCR-TCR, TCR-HLA and TCR-CMV co-occurrence, with a repertoire-size bias correction applied to TCR pairs. False discovery rates were estimated in a later analysis by permuting HLA or CMV assignments 20 times. A later analysis grouped co-occurring TCRs with DBSCAN, adding TCRdist sequence similarity when clustering within HLA-allele-positive subsets. Repertoires with fewer than 30,000 or more than 120,000 public chains were left out of co-occurrence clustering, as were five repertoires with anomalous nucleotide sharing. What TCRdb holds here is the immuneACCESS table cut down to in-frame rearrangements. Part of the clones is not present; checked against another copy, under half of the missing clones reflect an unresolved V gene, and the others are unexplained. From that table come the V and J calls and clone size; the DNA was used to work out D and trimming. The sample table lists over 150,000 clones, about four fifths of them with a count of one. The ten largest clonotypes hold about 4.8% of the sample.

Inclusive of the bounding cysteine and phenylalanine, the CDR3 is 16 residues long. Only the CDR3 DNA is retained, 48 bases long and in frame from the first base. V trim: 4 bases; J trim: 3 bases; unmatched bases: 11. The germline V gene sets CDR1 to SGHRS and CDR2 to YFSETQ. Sequencing was carried out using PBMCs. This TCR derives from a man aged 25 to 40 in good health and CMV-seronegative. The chain couples TRBV5-1 to TRBJ2-3; 7 junctional bases match TRBD1. Here is the DNA: TGCGCCAGCAGCCCCCCCCGGGACAGCTTAACAGATACGCAGTATTTT. Translated, this is CASSPPRDSLTDTQYF.